A selection of T cell receptor beta chains follows, all from one sample in a study of cytomegalovirus exposure and HLA in healthy donors. The assay was immunoSEQ multiplex PCR, and TCRdb's table has in-frame clones only and misses some. The sample has approximately 100,000 clones, 65% seen once; the top ten hold 3.8%. The specimen sequenced was PBMCs. Every receptor here comes from a man aged 25-40 years in good health and CMV-seropositive. CDR3s include the opening cysteine and the closing phenylalanine or tryptophan. A D gene is named only where the DNA matches it firmly. Only some rows state a clone size, as once, few, many or a class for expanded clones.

d_gene: TRBD1; abundance: .; v_gene: TRBV10-3; j_gene: TRBJ1-5; CDR3nt: TGTGCCATCAGTGAACAGGGGAGGCAGCCCCAGCATTTT; CDR3aa: CAISEQGRQPQHF
d_gene: TRBD1; abundance: .; v_gene: TRBV7-9; j_gene: TRBJ1-3; CDR3nt: TGTGCCAGCAGCCTCGGGACAGGGTCAAACACCATATATTTT; CDR3aa: CASSLGTGSNTIYF
d_gene: .; abundance: .; v_gene: TRBV2; j_gene: TRBJ1-6; CDR3nt: TGTGCCAGCTGGTTGGAGGTAAATTCACCCCTCCACTTT; CDR3aa: CASWLEVNSPLHF
d_gene: TRBD2; abundance: .; v_gene: TRBV5-1; j_gene: TRBJ2-7; CDR3nt: TGCGCCAGCAGCTTGGCTTCCGGGGGGCGGGGGGGCCACGAGCAGTACTTC; CDR3aa: CASSLASGGRGGHEQYF
d_gene: TRBD1; abundance: .; v_gene: TRBV5-1; j_gene: TRBJ2-1; CDR3nt: TGCGCCAGCAGCATTGCCGGGACAGGGACCTACAATGAGCAGTTCTTC; CDR3aa: CASSIAGTGTYNEQFF
d_gene: TRBD1; abundance: once; v_gene: TRBV11-2; j_gene: TRBJ2-2; CDR3nt: TGTGCCAGCAGCCCGCGGACAGGGGGCTGGAACACCGGGGAGCTGTTTTTT; CDR3aa: CASSPRTGGWNTGELFF
d_gene: .; abundance: .; v_gene: TRBV7-9; j_gene: TRBJ2-7; CDR3nt: TGTGCCAGCAGCTCGACGGGACTCACTACCTACGAGCAGTACTTC; CDR3aa: CASSSTGLTTYEQYF
d_gene: TRBD2; abundance: .; v_gene: TRBV11-2; j_gene: TRBJ2-3; CDR3nt: TGTGCCAGCAGCTTAATCGGGGGGGCAACCGATACGCAGTATTTT; CDR3aa: CASSLIGGATDTQYF
d_gene: TRBD2; abundance: .; v_gene: TRBV2; j_gene: TRBJ2-2; CDR3nt: TGTGCCAGCAGATCTAGCGGGGGGGCCGGGGAGCTGTTTTTT; CDR3aa: CASRSSGGAGELFF
d_gene: .; abundance: .; v_gene: TRBV29-1; j_gene: TRBJ2-2; CDR3nt: TGCAGCGGCAAAGTCCAAGGGGGTCCCGGGGAGCTGTTTTTT; CDR3aa: CSGKVQGGPGELFF
d_gene: TRBD2; abundance: .; v_gene: TRBV2; j_gene: TRBJ2-1; CDR3nt: TGTGCCAGCATGGGCGGGGGGGAGTATTCCTACAATGAGCAGTTCTTC; CDR3aa: CASMGGGEYSYNEQFF
d_gene: TRBD1; abundance: .; v_gene: TRBV6-5; j_gene: TRBJ1-2; CDR3nt: TGTGCCAGCAGCGCAGATTACTCAGGGGGCTATGGCTACACCTTC; CDR3aa: CASSADYSGGYGYTF
d_gene: .; abundance: .; v_gene: TRBV19; j_gene: TRBJ1-2; CDR3nt: TGTGCCAGTAGTCCAGCGGGGGGCAACTATGGCTACACCTTC; CDR3aa: CASSPAGGNYGYTF
d_gene: .; abundance: .; v_gene: TRBV30; j_gene: TRBJ2-7; CDR3nt: TGTGCCTGGTCCCAGGGTCCCCCCTACGAGCAGTACTTC; CDR3aa: CAWSQGPPYEQYF
d_gene: TRBD2; abundance: .; v_gene: TRBV7-9; j_gene: TRBJ2-5; CDR3nt: TGTGCCAGCAGCCCGCTGCGGGGGGGGAGAGAGACCCAGTACTTC; CDR3aa: CASSPLRGGRETQYF
d_gene: .; abundance: once; v_gene: TRBV6-5; j_gene: TRBJ2-7; CDR3nt: TGTGCCAGCACGGGAAACGAAGACGAGCAGTACTTC; CDR3aa: CASTGNEDEQYF
d_gene: TRBD2; abundance: .; v_gene: TRBV6-6; j_gene: TRBJ2-5; CDR3nt: TGTGCCAGCAGGGCTAGCGGCCAAGAGACCCAGTACTTC; CDR3aa: CASRASGQETQYF
d_gene: .; abundance: .; v_gene: TRBV11-3; j_gene: TRBJ1-1; CDR3nt: TGTGCCAGCAGCCTCGGGCAGGGGAACACTGAAGCTTTCTTT; CDR3aa: CASSLGQGNTEAFF
d_gene: TRBD1; abundance: .; v_gene: TRBV5-6; j_gene: TRBJ1-4; CDR3nt: TGTGCCAGCGGACACAGGGGGCCTGTTGAAAAACTGTTTTTT; CDR3aa: CASGHRGPVEKLFF
d_gene: .; abundance: .; v_gene: TRBV5-1; j_gene: TRBJ1-6; CDR3nt: TGCGCCAGCAGCTTGGTAGGGGCCCGATATAATTCACCCCTCCACTTT; CDR3aa: CASSLVGARYNSPLHF
d_gene: TRBD1; abundance: .; v_gene: TRBV5-6; j_gene: TRBJ2-7; CDR3nt: TGTGCCAGCAGCTTGGGACGACAGGGCCTCAACTACGAGCAGTACTTC; CDR3aa: CASSLGRQGLNYEQYF
d_gene: .; abundance: few; v_gene: TRBV5-6; j_gene: TRBJ2-1; CDR3nt: TGTGCCAGCAGCTTGGGAGGGGGAAATTACAATGAGCAGTTCTTC; CDR3aa: CASSLGGGNYNEQFF
d_gene: TRBD2; abundance: .; v_gene: TRBV4-2; j_gene: TRBJ2-3; CDR3nt: TGTGCCAGCAGCCCTTGGACTAGCGGGGGGGCCGATTCGACAGATACGCAGTATTTT; CDR3aa: CASSPWTSGGADSTDTQYF
d_gene: .; abundance: once; v_gene: TRBV5-1; j_gene: TRBJ2-3; CDR3nt: TGCGCCAGCAGCTTGCGGGGGCTCGGGCAGGGAGGGTCAGATACGCAGTATTTT; CDR3aa: CASSLRGLGQGGSDTQYF
d_gene: TRBD2; abundance: .; v_gene: TRBV6-4; j_gene: TRBJ2-1; CDR3nt: TGTGCCAGCAGACCCGACAGGTCTAGCGGGGAAGTTGAGCAGTTCTTC; CDR3aa: CASRPDRSSGEVEQFF
d_gene: TRBD2; abundance: .; v_gene: TRBV5-4; j_gene: TRBJ2-5; CDR3nt: TGTGCCAGCAGCTTGGGGGAGGGGTCCCAAGAGACCCAGTACTTC; CDR3aa: CASSLGEGSQETQYF
d_gene: TRBD1; abundance: .; v_gene: TRBV2; j_gene: TRBJ1-2; CDR3nt: TGTGCCGGGAGGGGACAGGGCCCGAGGGTCTCTGGCTACACCTTC; CDR3aa: CAGRGQGPRVSGYTF
d_gene: TRBD2; abundance: .; v_gene: TRBV6-6; j_gene: TRBJ2-3; CDR3nt: TGTGCCAGCAGTTACCCCGCCCGGGGGGACACAGATACGCAGTATTTT; CDR3aa: CASSYPARGDTDTQYF
d_gene: .; abundance: .; v_gene: TRBV1; j_gene: TRBJ2-7; CDR3nt: TGCACCCTCAAGCCGTTTACCCGCTACGAGCAGTACTTC; CDR3aa: CTLKPFTRYEQYF
d_gene: .; abundance: .; v_gene: TRBV7-6; j_gene: TRBJ2-3; CDR3nt: TGTGCCAGCAGCTTAGGAGTAGATACGCAGTATTTT; CDR3aa: CASSLGVDTQYF
d_gene: .; abundance: few; v_gene: TRBV7-8; j_gene: TRBJ1-1; CDR3nt: TGTGCCAGCAGCTTAGCGAACGGACAGACGAGCGCTGAAGCTTTCTTT; CDR3aa: CASSLANGQTSAEAFF
d_gene: TRBD2; abundance: .; v_gene: TRBV13; j_gene: TRBJ2-5; CDR3nt: TGTGCCAGCAGCTTTGGGGACACGGGGGGGGAGACCCAGTACTTC; CDR3aa: CASSFGDTGGETQYF
d_gene: .; abundance: few; v_gene: TRBV5-1; j_gene: TRBJ2-1; CDR3nt: TGCGCCAGCCGGAGCCAGGGTCCGGACAATGAGCAGTTCTTC; CDR3aa: CASRSQGPDNEQFF
d_gene: .; abundance: few; v_gene: TRBV7-9; j_gene: TRBJ1-5; CDR3nt: TGTGCCAGCAGCCCCGACTTTAGGCAGCCCCAGCATTTT; CDR3aa: CASSPDFRQPQHF
d_gene: TRBD1; abundance: .; v_gene: TRBV6-5; j_gene: TRBJ1-2; CDR3nt: TGTGCCAGCAGTTCCGGGACAGGGACCTATGGCTACACCTTC; CDR3aa: CASSSGTGTYGYTF
d_gene: TRBD2; abundance: few; v_gene: TRBV7-6; j_gene: TRBJ2-1; CDR3nt: TGTGCCAGCAGCTTAGACGGGGGGGCCCGAAATGAGCAGTTCTTC; CDR3aa: CASSLDGGARNEQFF
d_gene: TRBD1; abundance: once; v_gene: TRBV6-6; j_gene: TRBJ2-4; CDR3nt: TGTGCCAGCAGGGGACAGGGGAACATTCAGTACTTC; CDR3aa: CASRGQGNIQYF
d_gene: TRBD1; abundance: .; v_gene: TRBV2; j_gene: TRBJ1-6; CDR3nt: TGTGCCAGCAGTGAAACGTACGGACAGGGACGTTCACCCCTCCACTTT; CDR3aa: CASSETYGQGRSPLHF
d_gene: TRBD1; abundance: .; v_gene: TRBV6-1; j_gene: TRBJ1-1; CDR3nt: TGTGCCGGCTCGCAGGGGGCGCGTCCTGAAGCTTTCTTT; CDR3aa: CAGSQGARPEAFF
d_gene: TRBD1; abundance: .; v_gene: TRBV18; j_gene: TRBJ1-2; CDR3nt: TGTGCCAGCTCACCACCCCGGGACAGGGTTGTTAGCTACACCTTC; CDR3aa: CASSPPRDRVVSYTF
d_gene: TRBD2; abundance: .; v_gene: TRBV30; j_gene: TRBJ2-7; CDR3nt: TGTGCCGCAACGGGGGGACCCTACGAGCAGTACTTC; CDR3aa: CAATGGPYEQYF
d_gene: TRBD1; abundance: .; v_gene: TRBV6-6; j_gene: TRBJ2-7; CDR3nt: TGTGCCAGCAGAGAAGGACAGGGGCGCGAGCAGTACTTC; CDR3aa: CASREGQGREQYF
d_gene: TRBD1; abundance: .; v_gene: TRBV27; j_gene: TRBJ1-2; CDR3nt: TGTGCCAGCAGTTTCAGGGGGCAGAACTATGGCTACACCTTC; CDR3aa: CASSFRGQNYGYTF
d_gene: TRBD1; abundance: .; v_gene: TRBV7-6; j_gene: TRBJ1-1; CDR3nt: TGTGCCAGCAGCTCCGGACAGGGAGTTGACACTGAAGCTTTCTTT; CDR3aa: CASSSGQGVDTEAFF
d_gene: .; abundance: .; v_gene: TRBV19; j_gene: TRBJ2-2; CDR3nt: TGTGCCAGCCGGTGGGAGGGGGGCACCGGGGAGCTGTTTTTT; CDR3aa: CASRWEGGTGELFF
d_gene: TRBD2; abundance: .; v_gene: TRBV7-8; j_gene: TRBJ2-1; CDR3nt: TGTGCCAGCAGCTTAGGTCCTAGCGGGTCTACCTACAATGAGCAGTTCTTC; CDR3aa: CASSLGPSGSTYNEQFF
d_gene: .; abundance: .; v_gene: TRBV5-1; j_gene: TRBJ1-1; CDR3nt: TGCGCCAGCAGCTTGGAGGGGCTTAACACTGAAGCTTTCTTT; CDR3aa: CASSLEGLNTEAFF
d_gene: TRBD1; abundance: .; v_gene: TRBV6-5; j_gene: TRBJ1-6; CDR3nt: TGTGCCAGCAGTGACAGGGATAATTCACCCCTCCACTTT; CDR3aa: CASSDRDNSPLHF